Shown below are 8 T cell receptor beta chains from a single sample sequenced in a study of a mutant IDH1 vaccine in newly diagnosed glioma. Repertoires were generated with immunoSEQ multiplex PCR, while TCRdb's copy carries only in-frame clones and drops some. The data show 25,000 to 30,000 clones, 75% to 90% seen once. The time point denotes: week 5, during vaccination. Vaccinated patients received 300 ug of mutant IDH1 20-mer peptide per dose, with topical imiquimod. Antigens for these TCRs are unknown. The specimen comprised peripheral blood mononuclear cells (PBMCs), sampled from a glioma patient whose treatment included an IDH1 peptide vaccine. Receptors were obtained from a woman aged 40-49 years with glioma. Some clones in this sample may be carry-over from other donors' samples.

This clone was seen a single time. The rearrangement uses TRBV7-3 and TRBJ2-3, with a weak D call TRBD2 (6 bases). This CDR3 is 20 amino acids long. The germline CDR1 and CDR2 sequences are SGHTA and FQGTGA. Trimming shortened V by 5 bases and J by 6 bases, and 33 bases separated the two germline ends. The CDR3 DNA reads as TGTGCCAGCAGCACAAATACGGGCGCGGGGCGAACCTATTTCGGCGATACGCAGTATTTT. It translates to CASSTNTGAGRTYFGDTQYF.

The chain links TRBV29-1 to TRBJ1-1; no clear D. This CDR3 has 10 amino acids. Trimming removed 3 bases from V and 12 bases from J, with 11 bases in between. CDR1 and CDR2 (germline): SQVTM, ANQGSEA. The CDR3 reads CSVDGLIPFF. The CDR3 DNA reads as TGCAGCGTTGATGGTTTAATTCCTTTCTTT.

The V gene is TRBV21-1, the J gene TRBJ2-1; the table calls TRBD2, which could not be checked here. TRBV21-1 is a pseudogene segment. The CDR3 sequence is 18 residues long. CDR3 DNA sequence: TGTGCCAGCAGCACTCACTTCTTAAGACTAGTCCAATCTGATGAGCAGTTCTTC. It is translated as CASSTHFLRLVQSDEQFF.

The chain is built from TRBV7-2 and TRBJ1-4, with D hard to call. CDR3 size: 16 residues. The germline V and J ends were trimmed by 3 bases and 0 bases, with 11 bases remaining between them. Germline V gene sequence: CDR1 SGHTA, CDR2 FQGNSA. CDR3 sequence: CASSLDPLSTNEKLFF. CDR3 bases: TGTGCCAGCAGCTTGGACCCCCTATCAACTAATGAAAAACTGTTTTTT.

This chain joins TRBV6-5 and TRBJ2-3; D is ambiguous. This CDR3 is 14 amino acids long. V dropped 4 bases and J dropped 6 bases, with 14 bases sitting between them. CDR1 and CDR2 (germline): MNHEY, SVGAGI. CDR3 sequence (DNA): TGTGCCAGCAGTTTAGTACCCCGTCGTGATACGCAGTATTTT. Translated, it gives CASSLVPRRDTQYF.

The chain combines TRBV7-9 with TRBJ2-7, with a tentative D call TRBD2 (6 bases). V gave up 3 bases and J gave up 4 bases, with 22 bases separating them. Germline V lookup: CDR1 SEHNR, CDR2 FQNEAQ (reference sequence). The CDR3 extends over 17 amino acids. The CDR3 protein is CASSLAPRGGMGYEQYF. The CDR3 DNA follows: TGTGCCAGCAGCTTGGCCCCACGGGGAGGCATGGGGTACGAGCAGTACTTC.

The table lists this clone with a count of one. This sequence joins TRBV7-3 and TRBJ2-3; perhaps TRBD1 as D (6 bases). V lost 4 bases, J lost 6 bases, and 11 bases lay in between. The CDR3 has 13 amino acids. Germline V gene lookup returns CDR1 SGHTA and CDR2 FQGTGA. Here the CDR3 DNA reads TGTGCCAGCAGCTCTCAGGGGACCGATACGCAGTATTTT. It specifies CASSSQGTDTQYF.

In its sample, this clone was seen once. The V and J genes are TRBV4-2 and TRBJ2-3, with no clear D. The CDR3 extends over 13 amino acids. Between the trimmed V and J ends, which lost 2 bases and 4 bases, there was a span of 7 bases. Per germline, CDR1 LGHNA and CDR2 YNFKEQ. CDR3 residues: CASSQPGADTQYF. CDR3 coding DNA: TGTGCCAGCAGCCAACCTGGGGCAGATACGCAGTATTTT.